The text below deals with one TCR beta chain. Its target is unknown. The primer mix had 60 Vbeta and 13 Jbeta primers. Sequenced by immunoSEQ multiplex PCR; TCRdb stores in-frame clones only, minus some. Of about 120,000 clones in the sample, 60% to 85% were seen once. The entry originates in a study of cytomegalovirus exposure and HLA in healthy donors. Study results and caveats: A few of the chains that were CMV-associated were confirmed in vitro to be specific for CMV antigens. There were reportedly fewer N-insertions in an Asian-associated ancestry cluster than the roughly 670-donor mean, in a later analysis.

The germline V gene has CDR1 SGHDT and CDR2 YYEEEE. The CDR3 runs to 16 residues. V shed 2 bases and J shed 7 bases, with 19 bases lying between them. The receptor was isolated from a woman in her 40s in good health and CMV-seropositive. The V call is TRBV5-6, the J call TRBJ1-5; maybe TRBD1 (6 bases). Sequencing used PBMCs. CDR3 DNA: TGTGCCAGCAGCTTTCTACAGGGTAAAGACGGGCAGCCCCAGCATTTT. Its protein is CASSFLQGKDGQPQHF.